Following are 11 T cell receptor beta chains from one sample sequenced in a study of Graves' ophthalmopathy and Graves' hyperthyroidism. TCR beta CDR3 amplification used RNA transcripts. First-round RT-PCR relied on HTBI primers, and a second-round multiplex PCR came next. TCRdb passed the multiplex PCR reads through MiXCR, listing each CDR3 protein once. The table includes hundreds of thousands of distinct CDR3 sequences, about two fifths detected once. The sequencing sample was made of peripheral blood. These receptors were collected from an adult man with Graves' ophthalmopathy.

This clonotype was recorded at least ten times. The V and J genes are TRBV5-1 and TRBJ1-2; D uncertain. The CDR3 consists of 14 residues. V was clipped by 2 bases and J by 3 bases, with 11 bases between them. Per germline, CDR1 SGHRS and CDR2 YFSETQ. The DNA of the CDR3 is TGCGCCAGCAGCTTAGAAACCCGGGACTATGGCTACACCTTC. It yields the protein CASSLETRDYGYTF.

The V gene is TRBV25-1, the J gene TRBJ1-3; 9 positions match TRBD1. Germline assignment: CDR1 MGHDK and CDR2 SYGVNS. There are 14 residues in the CDR3. V dropped 6 bases and J dropped 7; count of bases not matched to a gene: 7. Here the CDR3 DNA reads TGTGCCAGCAGGGAGGGGACAGGGTGGAACACCATATATTTT. Amino acids: CASREGTGWNTIYF.

The rearrangement joins TRBV7-8 to TRBJ1-1; 10 bases agree with TRBD1. This CDR3 has 14 amino acids. Losses at the gene ends were 7 bases for V and 4 bases for J; bases not matched to a gene: 6. Germline-derived CDR1 and CDR2 are SGHVS and FQNEAQ. The DNA of the CDR3 is TGTGCCAGCACCCCGACAGGGGGCTTCACTGAAGCTTTCTTT. This codes for CASTPTGGFTEAFF.

The chain combines TRBV6-2 or TRBV6-3 with TRBJ1-6; D gene ambiguous. This CDR3 comprises 14 residues. Deletions cut 2 bases from V and 10 bases from J, with 12 bases between. Germline-derived CDR1 and CDR2 are MNHEY and SVGEGT. For the CDR3, the DNA is TGTGCCAGCAGTTACGGGAATGGGCCGTCACCCCTCCACTTT. Its protein is CASSYGNGPSPLHF.

The chain couples TRBV15 to TRBJ1-6, with D uncertain. V was shortened by 0 bases and J by 7 bases, with 13 bases between the two germline ends. CDR3 size: 16 residues. The V gene's germline CDR1 is LNHNV and CDR2 YYDKDF (reference sequence). Here the CDR3 reads CATSRDLVAVNSPLHF. CDR3 nucleotides: TGTGCCACCAGCAGAGATTTGGTGGCAGTCAATTCACCCCTCCACTTT.

The rearrangement joins TRBV20-1 to TRBJ1-4; no definite D call. V lost 6 bases to trimming and J lost 1 base, with 12 bases between them. The CDR3 has 14 residues. The germline CDR1 and CDR2 sequences are DFQATT and SNEGSKA (reference sequence). This CDR3 reads CSALTLGTNEKLFF. For the CDR3, the DNA is TGCAGTGCCTTAACCCTCGGAACTAATGAAAAACTGTTTTTT.

The J gene is TRBJ2-7, the V gene TRBV7-7; 7 positions agree with TRBD1. This CDR3 has 17 amino acids. V was clipped by 5 bases and J by 3 bases; unmatched bases: 16. Germline V gene data show CDR1 as SSHAT and CDR2 as FNYEAQ (reference sequence). The CDR3, as DNA: TGTGCCAGCAGCCCAGTTCCTTGGGACAGCCGAGACTACGAGCAGTACTTC. Protein: CASSPVPWDSRDYEQYF.

This clonotype turned up a few times. The chain couples TRBV10-3 to TRBJ1-4, with D uncertain. The germline V and J ends were trimmed by 5 bases and 0 bases, with 13 bases remaining between them. Germline CDR1 ENHRY, CDR2 SYGVKD. CDR3 size: 16 residues. The chain's CDR3 is CAISSGSLATNEKLFF. CDR3 DNA: TGTGCCATCAGTTCAGGCAGCCTGGCAACTAATGAAAAACTGTTTTTT.

As for this clonotype: This clone may be a read error of a much larger clone one base away. The chain employs TRBV9 and TRBJ1-2; 8 bases are shared with TRBD1. Germline V gives CDR1 SGDLS, CDR2 YYNGEE. V was pared by 3 bases and J by 2 bases, with 6 bases of the junction left unmatched. The CDR3 consists of 15 residues. The CDR3 region is CASSETGVGNYGYTF. CDR3 sequence (DNA): TGTGCCAGCAGCGAGACAGGGGTCGGCAACTATGGCTACACCTTC.

This clonotype has only a few counts. The chain employs TRBV5-6 and TRBJ1-5, with D tentatively TRBD1 (5 bases). The CDR3 spans 14 residues. Germline V gene data show CDR1 as SGHDT and CDR2 as YYEEEE. Deletions cut 3 bases from V and 7 bases from J, with 14 bases between. This CDR3 reads CASSWGPAGQPQHF. As DNA, the CDR3 is TGTGCCAGCAGCTGGGGCCCCGCGGGCCAGCCCCAGCATTTT.

As to this clonotype: A read error may be the cause here, since a much bigger clone is one base away. Because it lacks the conserved phenylalanine or tryptophan at the end, this CDR3 is likely a read error. J is TRBJ2-5 and V is TRBV7-9; TRBD2 is a possible D gene (6 bases). Germline CDR1 reads SEHNR; CDR2 reads FQNEAQ (reference sequence). This CDR3 is built from 12 residues. Deletions cut 8 bases from V and 2 bases from J, with 9 bases between. The CDR3, as DNA: TGTGCCAGCGCTAGCGTTCAAGAGACCCAGTACTCC. Its protein product is CASASVQETQYS.